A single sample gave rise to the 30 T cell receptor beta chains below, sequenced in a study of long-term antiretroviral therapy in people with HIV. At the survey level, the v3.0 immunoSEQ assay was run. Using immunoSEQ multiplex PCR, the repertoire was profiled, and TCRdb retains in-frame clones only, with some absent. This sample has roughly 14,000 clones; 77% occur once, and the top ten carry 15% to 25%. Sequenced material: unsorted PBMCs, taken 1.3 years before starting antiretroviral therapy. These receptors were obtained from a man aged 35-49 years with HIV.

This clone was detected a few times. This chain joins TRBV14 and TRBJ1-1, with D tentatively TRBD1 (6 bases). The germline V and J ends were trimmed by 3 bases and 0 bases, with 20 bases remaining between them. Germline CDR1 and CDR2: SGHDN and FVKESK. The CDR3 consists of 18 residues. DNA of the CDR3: TGTGCCAGCAGCCAGGAACCGGGACAATGGACTCTGAACACTGAAGCTTTCTTT. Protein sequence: CASSQEPGQWTLNTEAFF.

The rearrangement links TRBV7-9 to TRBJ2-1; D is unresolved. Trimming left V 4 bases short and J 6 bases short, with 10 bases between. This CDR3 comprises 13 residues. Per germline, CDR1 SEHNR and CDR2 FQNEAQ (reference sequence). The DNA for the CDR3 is TGTGCCAGCAGCTCCATTTTACTCAATGAGCAGTTCTTC. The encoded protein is CASSSILLNEQFF.

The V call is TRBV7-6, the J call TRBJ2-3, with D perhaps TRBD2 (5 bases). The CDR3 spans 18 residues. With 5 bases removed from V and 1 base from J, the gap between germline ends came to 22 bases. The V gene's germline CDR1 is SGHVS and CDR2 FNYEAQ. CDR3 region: CASSRQPPMGVGTDTQYF. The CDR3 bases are TGTGCCAGCAGCCGACAACCCCCAATGGGAGTGGGCACAGATACGCAGTATTTT.

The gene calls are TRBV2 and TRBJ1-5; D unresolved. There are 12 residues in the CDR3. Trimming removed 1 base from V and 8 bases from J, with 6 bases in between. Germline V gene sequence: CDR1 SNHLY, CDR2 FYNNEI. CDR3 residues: CASSEDRKPQHF. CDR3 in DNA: TGTGCCAGCAGTGAAGATCGGAAGCCCCAGCATTTT.

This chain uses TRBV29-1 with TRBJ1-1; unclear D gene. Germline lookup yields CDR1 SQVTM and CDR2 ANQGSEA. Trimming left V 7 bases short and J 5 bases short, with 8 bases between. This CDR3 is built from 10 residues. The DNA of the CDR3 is TGCAGCGCCGGAAGGACTGAAGCTTTCTTT. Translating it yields CSAGRTEAFF.

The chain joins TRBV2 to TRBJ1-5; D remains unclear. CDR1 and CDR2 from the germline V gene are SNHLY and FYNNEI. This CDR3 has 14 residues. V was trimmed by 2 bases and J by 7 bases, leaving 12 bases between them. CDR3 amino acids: CASSERISWQPQHF. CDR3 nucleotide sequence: TGTGCCAGCAGTGAACGTATCTCCTGGCAGCCCCAGCATTTT.

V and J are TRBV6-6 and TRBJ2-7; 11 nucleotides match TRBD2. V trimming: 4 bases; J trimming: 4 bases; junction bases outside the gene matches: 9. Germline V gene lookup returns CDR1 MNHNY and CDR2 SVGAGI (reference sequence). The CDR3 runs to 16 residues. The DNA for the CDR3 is TGTGCCAGCAGTTCCATTCTAGCGGGGGGTCTTTACGAGCAGTACTTC. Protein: CASSSILAGGLYEQYF.

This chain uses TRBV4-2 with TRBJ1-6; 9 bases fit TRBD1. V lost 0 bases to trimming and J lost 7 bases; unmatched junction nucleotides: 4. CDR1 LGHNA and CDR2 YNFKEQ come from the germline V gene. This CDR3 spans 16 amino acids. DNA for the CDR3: TGTGCCAGCAGCCAAGAAAGGGGACAGGGCAATTCACCCCTCCACTTT. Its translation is CASSQERGQGNSPLHF.

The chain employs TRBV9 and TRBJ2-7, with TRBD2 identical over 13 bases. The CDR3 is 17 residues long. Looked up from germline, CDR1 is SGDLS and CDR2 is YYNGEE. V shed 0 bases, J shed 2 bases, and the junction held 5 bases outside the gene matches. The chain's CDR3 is CASSVGTSGGVAYEQYF. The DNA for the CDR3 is TGTGCCAGCAGCGTAGGGACTAGCGGGGGAGTGGCCTACGAGCAGTACTTC.

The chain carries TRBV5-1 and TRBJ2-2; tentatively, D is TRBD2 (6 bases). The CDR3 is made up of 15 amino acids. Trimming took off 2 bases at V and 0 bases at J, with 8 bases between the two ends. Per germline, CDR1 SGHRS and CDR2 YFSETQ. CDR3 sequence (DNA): TGCGCCAGCAGCTTTAGCGGCGCGAACACCGGGGAGCTGTTTTTT. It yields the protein CASSFSGANTGELFF. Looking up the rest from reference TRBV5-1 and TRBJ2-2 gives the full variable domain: KAGVTQTPRYLIKTRGQQVTLSCSPISGHRSVSWYQQTPGQGLQFLFEYFSETQRNKGNFPGRFSGRQFSNSRSEMNVSTLELGDSALYLCASSFSGANTGELFFGEGSRLTVL.

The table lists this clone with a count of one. The DNA of the CDR3 is TGTGCCAGCAGCTCCCCGGCGAACACCGGGGAGCTGTTTTTT. This sequence encodes CASSSPANTGELFF. The chain combines TRBV7-2 with TRBJ2-2; the D is unclear. V was shortened by 4 bases and J by 0 bases, with 6 bases between the two germline ends. The CDR3 is 14 amino acids. Germline CDR1 SGHTA, CDR2 FQGNSA.

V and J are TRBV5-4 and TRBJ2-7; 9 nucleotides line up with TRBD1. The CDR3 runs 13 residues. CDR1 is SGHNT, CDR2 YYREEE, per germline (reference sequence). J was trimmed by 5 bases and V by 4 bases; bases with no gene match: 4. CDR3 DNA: TGTGCCAGCAGCCGGGACAGGGCGCACGAGCAGTACTTC. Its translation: CASSRDRAHEQYF.

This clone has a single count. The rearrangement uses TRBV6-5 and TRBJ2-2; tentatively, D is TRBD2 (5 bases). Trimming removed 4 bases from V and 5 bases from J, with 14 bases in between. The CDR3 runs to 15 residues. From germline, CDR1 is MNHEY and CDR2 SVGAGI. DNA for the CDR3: TGTGCCAGCAGTTCTGAGACCAGAGGGACCGGGGAGCTGTTTTTT. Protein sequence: CASSSETRGTGELFF.

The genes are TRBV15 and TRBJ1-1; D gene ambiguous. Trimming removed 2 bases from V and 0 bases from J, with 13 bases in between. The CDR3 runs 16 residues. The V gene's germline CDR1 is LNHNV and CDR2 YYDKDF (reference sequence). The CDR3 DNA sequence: TGTGCCACCAGCAGATTTAGGACCTTTATGAACACTGAAGCTTTCTTT. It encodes CATSRFRTFMNTEAFF.

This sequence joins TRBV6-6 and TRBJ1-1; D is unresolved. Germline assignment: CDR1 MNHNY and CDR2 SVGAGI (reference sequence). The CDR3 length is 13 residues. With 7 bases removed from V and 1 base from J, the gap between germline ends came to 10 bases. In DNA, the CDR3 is TGTGCCAGCACCCTGTGGGGGAACACTGAAGCTTTCTTT. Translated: CASTLWGNTEAFF.

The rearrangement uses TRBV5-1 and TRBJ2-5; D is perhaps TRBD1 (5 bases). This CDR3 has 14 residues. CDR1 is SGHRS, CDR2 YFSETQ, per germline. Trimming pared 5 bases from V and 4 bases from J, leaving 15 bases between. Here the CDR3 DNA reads TGCGCCAGCAGTGTCCTGGACATGTCAGAGACCCAGTACTTC. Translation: CASSVLDMSETQYF.

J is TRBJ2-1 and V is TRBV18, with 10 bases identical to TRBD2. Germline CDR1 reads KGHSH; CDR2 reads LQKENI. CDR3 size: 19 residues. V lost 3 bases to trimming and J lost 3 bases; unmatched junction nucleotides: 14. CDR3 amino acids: CASSPVPGLAIPVYNEQFF. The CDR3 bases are TGTGCCAGCTCACCTGTCCCGGGACTAGCGATCCCCGTCTACAATGAGCAGTTCTTC. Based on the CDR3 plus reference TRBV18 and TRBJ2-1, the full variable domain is NAGVMQNPRHLVRRRGQEARLRCSPMKGHSHVYWYRQLPEEGLKFMVYLQKENIIDESGMPKERFSAEFPKEGPSILRIQQVVRGDSAAYFCASSPVPGLAIPVYNEQFFGPGTRLTVL.

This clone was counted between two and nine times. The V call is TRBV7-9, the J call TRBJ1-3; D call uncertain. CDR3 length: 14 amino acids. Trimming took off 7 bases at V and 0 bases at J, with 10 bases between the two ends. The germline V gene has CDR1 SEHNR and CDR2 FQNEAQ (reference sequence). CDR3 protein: CASTTEVSGNTIYF. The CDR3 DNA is TGTGCCAGCACCACCGAGGTCTCTGGAAACACCATATATTTT.

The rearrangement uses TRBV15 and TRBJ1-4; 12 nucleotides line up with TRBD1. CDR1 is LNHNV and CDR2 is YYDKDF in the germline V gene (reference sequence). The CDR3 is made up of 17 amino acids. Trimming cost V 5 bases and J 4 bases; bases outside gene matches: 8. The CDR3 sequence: CATSSPGQGAINEKLFF. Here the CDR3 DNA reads TGTGCCACCAGCTCCCCGGGACAGGGGGCCATTAATGAAAAACTGTTTTTT.

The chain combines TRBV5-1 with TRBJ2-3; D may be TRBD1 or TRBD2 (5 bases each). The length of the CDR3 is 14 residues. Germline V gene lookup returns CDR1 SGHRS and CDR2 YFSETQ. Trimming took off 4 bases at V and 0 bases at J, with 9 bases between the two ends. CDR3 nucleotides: TGCGCCAGCAGCAGAGGGGACAGCACAGATACGCAGTATTTT. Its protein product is CASSRGDSTDTQYF.

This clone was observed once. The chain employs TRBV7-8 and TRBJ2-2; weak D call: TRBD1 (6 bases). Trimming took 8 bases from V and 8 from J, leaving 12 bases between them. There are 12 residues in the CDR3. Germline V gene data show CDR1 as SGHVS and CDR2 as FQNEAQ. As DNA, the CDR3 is TGTGCCAGCGATGCAGGGGTGGGGGAGCTGTTTTTT. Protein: CASDAGVGELFF.

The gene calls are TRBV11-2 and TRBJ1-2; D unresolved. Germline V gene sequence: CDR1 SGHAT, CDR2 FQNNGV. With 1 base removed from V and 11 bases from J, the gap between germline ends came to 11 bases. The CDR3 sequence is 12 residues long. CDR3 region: CASSLAYSGYTF. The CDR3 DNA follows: TGTGCCAGCAGCTTAGCCTACTCGGGGTACACCTTC.

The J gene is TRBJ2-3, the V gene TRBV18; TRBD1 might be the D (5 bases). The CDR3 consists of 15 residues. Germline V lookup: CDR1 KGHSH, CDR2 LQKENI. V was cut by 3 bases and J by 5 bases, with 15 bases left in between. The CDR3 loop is CASSPTALSKDTQYF. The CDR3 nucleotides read TGTGCCAGCTCACCGACAGCCCTCTCAAAAGATACGCAGTATTTT. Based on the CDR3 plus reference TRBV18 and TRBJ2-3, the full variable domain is NAGVMQNPRHLVRRRGQEARLRCSPMKGHSHVYWYRQLPEEGLKFMVYLQKENIIDESGMPKERFSAEFPKEGPSILRIQQVVRGDSAAYFCASSPTALSKDTQYFGPGTRLTVL.

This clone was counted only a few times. The CDR3, as DNA: TGTGCCATCAGTGAAAACACTCAGAACTATGGCTACACCTTC. Its protein is CAISENTQNYGYTF. The chain links TRBV10-3 to TRBJ1-2; D is undetermined. Germline V gives CDR1 ENHRY, CDR2 SYGVKD. Trimming cost V 3 bases and J 2 bases, with 10 bases left between them. The CDR3 is 14 residues long.

CDR3 nucleotides: TGTGCCAGCAGTGAGGGTTATGGGGGGCTCACTGAAGCTTTCTTT. Translated, it gives CASSEGYGGLTEAFF. V is TRBV25-1 and J is TRBJ1-1, with D maybe TRBD1 (6 bases). The CDR3 has 15 amino acids. V shed 3 bases and J shed 4 bases, with 15 bases lying between them. CDR1 is MGHDK, CDR2 SYGVNS, per germline.

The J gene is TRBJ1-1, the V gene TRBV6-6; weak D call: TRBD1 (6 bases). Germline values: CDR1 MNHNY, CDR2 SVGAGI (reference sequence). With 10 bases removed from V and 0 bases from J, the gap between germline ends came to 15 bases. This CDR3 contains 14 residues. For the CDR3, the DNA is TGTGCCACCCTAGGGGGACCCATGAACACTGAAGCTTTCTTT. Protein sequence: CATLGGPMNTEAFF.

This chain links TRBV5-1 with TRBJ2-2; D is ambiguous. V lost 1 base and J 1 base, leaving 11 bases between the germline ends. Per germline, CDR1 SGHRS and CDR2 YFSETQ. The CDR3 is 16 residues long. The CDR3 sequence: CASSLFSSQNTGELFF. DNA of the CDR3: TGCGCCAGCAGCTTGTTCTCGTCTCAGAACACCGGGGAGCTGTTTTTT.

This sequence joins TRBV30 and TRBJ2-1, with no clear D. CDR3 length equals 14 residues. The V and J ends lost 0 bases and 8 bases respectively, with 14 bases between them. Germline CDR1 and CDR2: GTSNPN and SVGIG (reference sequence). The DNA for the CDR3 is TGTGCCTGGAGTGTACGCCTCGATGGTGATGAGCAGTTCTTC. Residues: CAWSVRLDGDEQFF.

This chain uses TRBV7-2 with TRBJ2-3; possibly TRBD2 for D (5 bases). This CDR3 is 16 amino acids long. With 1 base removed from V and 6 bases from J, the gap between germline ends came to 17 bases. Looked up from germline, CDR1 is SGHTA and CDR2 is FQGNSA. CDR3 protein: CASSLGLTRSSDTQYF. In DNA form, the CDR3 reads TGTGCCAGCAGCTTAGGGCTAACTAGATCCTCCGATACGCAGTATTTT.

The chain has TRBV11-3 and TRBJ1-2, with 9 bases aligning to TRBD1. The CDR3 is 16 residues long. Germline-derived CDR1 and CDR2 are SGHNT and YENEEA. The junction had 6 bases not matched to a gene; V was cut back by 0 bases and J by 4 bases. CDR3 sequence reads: CASSLDTGGRGYGYTF. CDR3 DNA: TGTGCCAGCAGCTTAGATACAGGGGGCCGCGGCTATGGCTACACCTTC. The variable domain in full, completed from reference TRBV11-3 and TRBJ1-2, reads EAGVVQSPRYKIIEKKQPVAFWCNPISGHNTLYWYLQNLGQGPELLIRYENEEAVDDSQLPKDRFSAERLKGVDSTLKIQPAELGDSAVYLCASSLDTGGRGYGYTFGSGTRLTVV.